Listed here are 3 T cell receptor beta chains from one sample, sequenced in a study of blood T cell repertoires in COVID-19. Data came from immunoSEQ multiplex PCR; TCRdb stores just in-frame clones and leaves some out. The repertoire has 23,000 or so clones, roughly 91% of them found once; the top ten carry approximately 8.3%. The sequenced sample consisted of peripheral blood. These TCRs come from a man in his fifties or sixties with active COVID-19.

This clone has just a few counts. The chain carries TRBV13 and TRBJ2-7; TRBD1 might be the D (5 bases). CDR1 and CDR2 (germline): PRHDT, FYEKMQ (reference sequence). The CDR3 covers 12 residues. Trimming cost V 4 bases and J 3 bases, with 7 bases left between them. The CDR3 loop reads CASSSDSYEQYF. As DNA, the CDR3 is TGTGCCAGCAGCTCCGACAGCTACGAGCAGTACTTC.

This sequence joins TRBV6-5 and TRBJ1-2; D is unresolved. In germline, CDR1 is MNHEY, CDR2 SVGAGI. Trimming shortened V by 5 bases and J by 1 base, and 5 bases separated the two germline ends. The CDR3 is 12 amino acids. CDR3 amino acids: CASSRVNYGYTF. In nucleotides, the CDR3 is TGTGCCAGCAGTCGGGTTAACTATGGCTACACCTTC.

The V and J genes are TRBV27 and TRBJ2-1, with D possibly being TRBD2 (6 bases). V was cut by 3 bases and J by 2 bases, with 11 bases left in between. Germline CDR1 and CDR2: MNHEY and SMNVEV (reference sequence). This CDR3 region has 15 residues. CDR3 nucleotides: TGTGCCAGCAGTTTGAGGAGGGGCACCTACAATGAGCAGTTCTTC. Translated: CASSLRRGTYNEQFF.